The present entry profiles one TCR beta chain with its context. The junction had 7 bases not matched to a gene; V was cut back by 7 bases and J by 4 bases. CDR1 is MDHEN and CDR2 is SYDVKM in the germline V gene. This CDR3 is built from 14 residues. 13 Jbeta primers and 60 Vbeta primers were used for the PCR. TCRdb's copy holds only in-frame clones and misses some; the assay was immunoSEQ multiplex PCR. The sample comprises 95,000 to 100,000 clones, 76% of which are singletons, and 2% to 2.5% rests with the top ten. This specimen belongs to a study of cytomegalovirus exposure and HLA in healthy donors.

The sequence was obtained from a man in his forties in good health and CMV-seronegative. V gene TRBV28 combines with J gene TRBJ1-3; 7 bases agree with TRBD1. The sequenced sample consisted of PBMCs. The CDR3 region is CASIPGGPGNTIYF. The CDR3 nucleotides read TGTGCCAGCATCCCAGGGGGACCCGGAAACACCATATATTTT.